This entry concerns a single T cell receptor (beta chain). Its matching antigen is unknown. This record belongs to a study of graft-versus-host responses after intestinal transplantation. The study, taken as a whole, reports: Some GvH clones appeared in ileal mucosa or blood before recipient bone marrow. The presence of high graft-versus-host to host-versus-graft clonal ratios in allografts characterized patients with graft-donor T cell macrochimerism.

Data came from immunoSEQ multiplex PCR; TCRdb stores just in-frame clones and leaves some out. The sample lists over 100,000 clones; over 80% were seen once. The receptor's source is a human donor who received an intestinal transplant. The sample in question was unstimulated CD4+ T cells sorted from spleen or lymph node cells, obtained before intestinal transplant.

As DNA, the CDR3 is TGTGCCAGCAGCGGCGTAAGCCCGAAGGAGACCCAGTACTTC. Amino acid sequence: CASSGVSPKETQYF. This chain joins TRBV11-1 and TRBJ2-5; D remains ambiguous. The CDR3 loop spans 14 amino acids. In germline, CDR1 is SGHAT, CDR2 FQDESV (reference sequence). Trimming took off 5 bases at V and 5 bases at J, with 15 bases between the two ends.